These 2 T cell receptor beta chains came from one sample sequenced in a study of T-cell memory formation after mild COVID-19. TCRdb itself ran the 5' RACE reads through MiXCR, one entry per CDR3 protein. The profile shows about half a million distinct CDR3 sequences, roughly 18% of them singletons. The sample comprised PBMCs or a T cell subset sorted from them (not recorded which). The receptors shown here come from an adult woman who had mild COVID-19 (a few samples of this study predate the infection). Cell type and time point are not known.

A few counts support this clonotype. The CDR3 loop reads CASSAVGWQLGTDTQYF. CDR3 nucleotide sequence: TGCGCCAGCAGCGCCGTAGGGTGGCAGCTTGGAACAGATACGCAGTATTTT. The chain links TRBV5-1 to TRBJ2-3; D not resolved. V dropped 4 bases and J dropped 3 bases, with 21 bases sitting between them. Germline CDR1 is SGHRS and CDR2 is YFSETQ. CDR3 size: 17 residues.

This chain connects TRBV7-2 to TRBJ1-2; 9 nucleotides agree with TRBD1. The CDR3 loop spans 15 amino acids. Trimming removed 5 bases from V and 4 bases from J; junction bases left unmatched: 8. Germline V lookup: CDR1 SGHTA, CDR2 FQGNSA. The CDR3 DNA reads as TGTGCCAGCAGCCAAACAGGGGGCGGGGGCTATGGCTACACCTTC. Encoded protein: CASSQTGGGGYGYTF. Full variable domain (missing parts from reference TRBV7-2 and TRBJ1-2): GAGVSQSPSNKVTEKGKDVELRCDPISGHTALYWYRQSLGQGLEFLIYFQGNSAPDKSGLPSDRFSAERTGGSVSTLTIQRTQQEDSAVYLCASSQTGGGGYGYTFGSGTRLTVV.